What follows describes a single T cell receptor beta chain. Its antigen is currently unknown. This sample is drawn from a study of cytotoxic CD8 clonotypes in ibrutinib-treated CLL. Per germline, CDR1 SNHLY and CDR2 FYNNEI. Deletions cut 8 bases from V and 3 bases from J, with 14 bases between. The CDR3 is 13 residues long. The study, taken as a whole, reports: Exceeding age-matched healthy donors, baseline clonality also tracked the counts of circulating CD8+ T cells.

Assay used: immunoSEQ multiplex PCR; TCRdb lists only in-frame clones, some missing. The sample has around 70,000 clones; 90% are singletons. This receptor was obtained from a human donor with chronic lymphocytic leukemia. The sample in question was PBMCs, obtained after 12 months of ibrutinib treatment. This chain links TRBV2 with TRBJ2-7, with D possibly matching TRBD1 (5 bases). The CDR3 region has the DNA TGTGCCAGCCGCACAGGAAAGGGCTACGAGCAGTACTTC. The encoded protein is CASRTGKGYEQYF. The full variable domain, with the rest looked up from reference TRBV2 and TRBJ2-7, is EPEVTQTPSHQVTQMGQEVILRCVPISNHLYFYWYRQILGQKVEFLVSFYNNEISEKSEIFDDQFSVERPDGSNFTLKIRSTKLEDSAMYFCASRTGKGYEQYFGPGTRLTVT.